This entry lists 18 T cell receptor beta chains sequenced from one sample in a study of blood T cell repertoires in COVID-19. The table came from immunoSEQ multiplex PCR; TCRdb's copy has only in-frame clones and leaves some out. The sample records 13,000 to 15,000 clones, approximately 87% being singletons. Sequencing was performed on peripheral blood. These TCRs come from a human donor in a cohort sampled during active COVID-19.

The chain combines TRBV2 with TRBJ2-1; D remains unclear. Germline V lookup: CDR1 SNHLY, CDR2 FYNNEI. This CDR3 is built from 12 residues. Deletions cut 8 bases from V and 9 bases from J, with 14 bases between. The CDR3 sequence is CASLEQTGEQFF. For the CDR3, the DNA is TGTGCCAGCCTGGAGCAGACTGGTGAGCAGTTCTTC.

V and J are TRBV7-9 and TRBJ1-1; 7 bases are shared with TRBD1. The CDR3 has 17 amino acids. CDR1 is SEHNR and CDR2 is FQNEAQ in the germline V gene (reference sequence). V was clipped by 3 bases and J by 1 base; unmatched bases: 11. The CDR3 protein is CASSFQGDDLWNTEAFF. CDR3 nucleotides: TGTGCCAGCAGCTTTCAGGGGGACGATCTTTGGAACACTGAAGCTTTCTTT.

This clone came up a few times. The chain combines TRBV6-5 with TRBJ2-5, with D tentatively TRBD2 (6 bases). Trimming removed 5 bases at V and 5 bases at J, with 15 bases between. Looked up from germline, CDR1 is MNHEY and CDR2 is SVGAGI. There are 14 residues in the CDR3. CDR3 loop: CASSTWGVGETQYF. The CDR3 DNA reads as TGTGCCAGCAGTACCTGGGGGGTGGGGGAGACCCAGTACTTC.

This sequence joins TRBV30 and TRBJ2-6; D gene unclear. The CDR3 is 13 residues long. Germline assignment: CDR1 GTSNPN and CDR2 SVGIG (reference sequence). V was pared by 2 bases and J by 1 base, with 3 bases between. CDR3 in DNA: TGTGCCTGGAGTTATTCTGGGGCCAACGTCCTGACTTTC. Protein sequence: CAWSYSGANVLTF.

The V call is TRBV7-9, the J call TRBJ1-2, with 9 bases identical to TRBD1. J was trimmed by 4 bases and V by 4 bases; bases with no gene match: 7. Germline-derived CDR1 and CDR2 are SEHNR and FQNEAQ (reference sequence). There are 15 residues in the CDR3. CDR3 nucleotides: TGTGCCAGCAGCTCCGGGACAGGGAGACTCTATGGCTACACCTTC. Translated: CASSSGTGRLYGYTF. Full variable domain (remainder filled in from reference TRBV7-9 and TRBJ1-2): DTGVSQNPRHKITKRGQNVTFRCDPISEHNRLYWYRQTLGQGPEFLTYFQNEAQLEKSRLLSDRFSAERPKGSFSTLEIQRTEQGDSAMYLCASSSGTGRLYGYTFGSGTRLTVV.

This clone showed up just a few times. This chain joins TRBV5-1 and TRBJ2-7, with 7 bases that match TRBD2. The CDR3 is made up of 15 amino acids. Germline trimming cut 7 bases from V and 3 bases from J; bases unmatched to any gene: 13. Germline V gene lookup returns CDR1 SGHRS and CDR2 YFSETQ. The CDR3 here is CASSSGTTTRYEQYF. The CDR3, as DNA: TGCGCCAGCTCATCCGGGACTACCACCCGCTACGAGCAGTACTTC. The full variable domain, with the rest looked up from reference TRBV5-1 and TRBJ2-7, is KAGVTQTPRYLIKTRGQQVTLSCSPISGHRSVSWYQQTPGQGLQFLFEYFSETQRNKGNFPGRFSGRQFSNSRSEMNVSTLELGDSALYLCASSSGTTTRYEQYFGPGTRLTVT.

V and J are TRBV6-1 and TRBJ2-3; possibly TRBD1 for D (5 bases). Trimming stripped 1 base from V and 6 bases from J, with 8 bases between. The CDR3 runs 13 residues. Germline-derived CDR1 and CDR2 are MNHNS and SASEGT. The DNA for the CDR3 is TGTGCCAGCAGTGAAGGGAAGGGGGATACGCAGTATTTT. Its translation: CASSEGKGDTQYF.

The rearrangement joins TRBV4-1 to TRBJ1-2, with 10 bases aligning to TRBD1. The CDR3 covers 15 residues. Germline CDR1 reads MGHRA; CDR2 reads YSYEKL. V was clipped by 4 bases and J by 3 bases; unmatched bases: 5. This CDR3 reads CASSPWTGGDYGYTF. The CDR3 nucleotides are TGCGCCAGCAGCCCTTGGACAGGGGGAGACTATGGCTACACCTTC.

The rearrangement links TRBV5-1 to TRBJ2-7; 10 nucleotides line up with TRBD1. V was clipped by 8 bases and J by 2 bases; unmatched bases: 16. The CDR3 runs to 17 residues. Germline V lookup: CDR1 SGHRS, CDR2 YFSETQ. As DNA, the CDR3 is TGCGCCAGGAGGCCGGGACAGGGGCTGATTACTGCCTACGAGCAGTACTTC. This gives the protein CARRPGQGLITAYEQYF.

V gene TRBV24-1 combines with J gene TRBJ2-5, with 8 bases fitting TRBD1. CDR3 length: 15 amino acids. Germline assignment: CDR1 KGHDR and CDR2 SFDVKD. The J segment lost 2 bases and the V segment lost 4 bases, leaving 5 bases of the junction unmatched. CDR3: CATSEITGGQETQYF. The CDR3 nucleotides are TGTGCCACCAGTGAAATTACAGGGGGACAAGAGACCCAGTACTTC.

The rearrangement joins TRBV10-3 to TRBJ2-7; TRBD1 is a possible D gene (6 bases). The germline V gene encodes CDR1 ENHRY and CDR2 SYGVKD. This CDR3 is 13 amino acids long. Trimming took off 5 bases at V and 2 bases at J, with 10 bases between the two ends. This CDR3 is CAISQDSTYEQYF. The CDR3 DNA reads TGTGCCATCAGTCAGGACAGCACCTACGAGCAGTACTTC.

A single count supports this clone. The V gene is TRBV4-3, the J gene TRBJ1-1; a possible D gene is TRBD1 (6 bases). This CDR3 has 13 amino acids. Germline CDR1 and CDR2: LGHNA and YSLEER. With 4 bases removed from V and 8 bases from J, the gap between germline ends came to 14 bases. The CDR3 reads CASSPPMGQEAFF. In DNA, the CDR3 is TGCGCCAGCAGCCCCCCAATGGGACAAGAAGCTTTCTTT.

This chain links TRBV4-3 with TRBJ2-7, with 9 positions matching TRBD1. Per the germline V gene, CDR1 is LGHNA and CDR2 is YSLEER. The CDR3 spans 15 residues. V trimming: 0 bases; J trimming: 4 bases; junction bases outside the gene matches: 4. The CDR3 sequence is CASSQEGTGTYEQYF. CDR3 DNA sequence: TGCGCCAGCAGCCAAGAAGGGACAGGGACTTACGAGCAGTACTTC.

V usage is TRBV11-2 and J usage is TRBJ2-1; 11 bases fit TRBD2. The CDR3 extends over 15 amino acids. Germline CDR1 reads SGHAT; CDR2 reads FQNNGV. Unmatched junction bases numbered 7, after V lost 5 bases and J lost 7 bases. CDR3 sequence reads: CASSPPGTSGNEQFF. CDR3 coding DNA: TGTGCCAGCAGCCCTCCCGGGACTAGCGGAAATGAGCAGTTCTTC.

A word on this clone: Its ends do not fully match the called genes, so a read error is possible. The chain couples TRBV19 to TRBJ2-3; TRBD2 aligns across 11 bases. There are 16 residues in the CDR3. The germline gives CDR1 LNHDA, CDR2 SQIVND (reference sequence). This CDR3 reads CASSIAGGPNTDTQYF. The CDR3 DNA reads TGTGCCAGTAGCATAGCGGGAGGGCCGAACACAGATACGCAGTATTTT.

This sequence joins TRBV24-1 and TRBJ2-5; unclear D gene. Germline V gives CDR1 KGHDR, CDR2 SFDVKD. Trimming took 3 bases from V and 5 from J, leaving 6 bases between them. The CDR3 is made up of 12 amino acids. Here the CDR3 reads CATSDTTETQYF. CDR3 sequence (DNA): TGTGCCACCAGTGATACAACGGAGACCCAGTACTTC.

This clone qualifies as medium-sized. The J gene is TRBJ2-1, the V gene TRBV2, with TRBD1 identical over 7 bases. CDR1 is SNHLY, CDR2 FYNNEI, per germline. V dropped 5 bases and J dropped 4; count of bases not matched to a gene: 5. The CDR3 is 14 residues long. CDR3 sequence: CASSIGTDYNEQFF. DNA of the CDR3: TGTGCCAGCAGTATCGGGACAGATTACAATGAGCAGTTCTTC.

CDR3 DNA sequence: TGCGCCAGCAGCTCGTTCTCCGGGACAGGCTACGAGCAGTACTTC. Protein: CASSSFSGTGYEQYF. V is TRBV5-1 and J is TRBJ2-7; the match to TRBD1 covers 8 bases. J lost 3 bases, V lost 3 bases, and 8 bases had no gene match. The germline CDR1 and CDR2 sequences are SGHRS and YFSETQ. CDR3 size: 15 residues.